This TCR beta chain came from a study of CD8 T cells in ankylosing spondylitis. The germline V gene has CDR1 MNHNY and CDR2 SVGAGI (reference sequence). The CDR3 extends over 13 amino acids. Between the trimmed V and J ends, which lost 7 bases and 0 bases, there was a span of 8 bases. Study-level points and caveats: Significantly higher representation of disease-linked clones was reported for matched ankylosing spondylitis synovial fluid. Seven to nine highly homologous variants formed a TCR beta motif that appeared characteristic of ankylosing spondylitis blood.

A few counts support this clonotype. Antigen unknown. TCRdb re-called the 5' RACE reads with MiXCR, one entry per CDR3 protein. This repertoire shows about 360,000 distinct CDR3 sequences, approximately 20% found once; its top ten account for around 13%. The rearrangement joins TRBV6-6 to TRBJ2-3; tentative D call: TRBD2 (7 bases). Sequenced sample: blood, either unsorted or a sorted T cell fraction (not recorded which). This receptor was obtained from a male donor with ankylosing spondylitis or in good health (not recorded which). The CDR3 here is CASKGGSTDTQYF. As DNA, the CDR3 is TGTGCCAGCAAGGGGGGGAGCACAGATACGCAGTATTTT.